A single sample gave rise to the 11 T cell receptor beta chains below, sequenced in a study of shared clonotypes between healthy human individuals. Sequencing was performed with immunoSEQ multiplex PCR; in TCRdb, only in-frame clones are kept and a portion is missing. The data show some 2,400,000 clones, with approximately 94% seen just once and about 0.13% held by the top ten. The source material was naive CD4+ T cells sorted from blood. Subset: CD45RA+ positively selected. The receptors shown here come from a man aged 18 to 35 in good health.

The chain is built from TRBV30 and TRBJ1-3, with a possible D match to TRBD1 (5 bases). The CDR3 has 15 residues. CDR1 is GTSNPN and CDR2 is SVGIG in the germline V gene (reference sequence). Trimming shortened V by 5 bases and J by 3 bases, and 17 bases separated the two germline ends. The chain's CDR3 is CAWDLGQGRGNTIYF. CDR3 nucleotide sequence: TGTGCCTGGGACTTAGGCCAGGGTCGTGGAAACACCATATATTTT.

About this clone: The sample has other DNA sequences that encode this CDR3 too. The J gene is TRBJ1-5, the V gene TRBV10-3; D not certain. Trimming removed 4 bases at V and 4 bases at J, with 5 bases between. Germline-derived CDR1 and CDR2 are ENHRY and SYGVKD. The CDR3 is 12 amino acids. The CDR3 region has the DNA TGTGCCATCAGTGGTAGTAATCAGCCCCAGCATTTT. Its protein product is CAISGSNQPQHF.

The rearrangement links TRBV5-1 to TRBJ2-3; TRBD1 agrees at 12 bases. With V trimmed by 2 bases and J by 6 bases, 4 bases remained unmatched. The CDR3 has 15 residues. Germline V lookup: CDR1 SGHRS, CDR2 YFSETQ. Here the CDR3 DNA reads TGCGCCAGCAGCTTCGGGACAGGGGGCGGCGATACGCAGTATTTT. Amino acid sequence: CASSFGTGGGDTQYF.

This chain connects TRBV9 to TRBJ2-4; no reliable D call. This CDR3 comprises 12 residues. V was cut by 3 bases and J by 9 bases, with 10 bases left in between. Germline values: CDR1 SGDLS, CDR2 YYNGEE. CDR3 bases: TGTGCCAGCAGCGCCTCTACGGGCATTCAGTACTTC. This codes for CASSASTGIQYF.

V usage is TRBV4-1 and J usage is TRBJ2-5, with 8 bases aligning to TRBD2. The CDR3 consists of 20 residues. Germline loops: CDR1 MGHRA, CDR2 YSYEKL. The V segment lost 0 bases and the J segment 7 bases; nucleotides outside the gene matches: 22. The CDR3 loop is CASSQDFRAGGESSSGTQYF. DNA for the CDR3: TGCGCCAGCAGCCAAGACTTCCGGGCGGGGGGCGAATCCTCCTCGGGGACCCAGTACTTC.

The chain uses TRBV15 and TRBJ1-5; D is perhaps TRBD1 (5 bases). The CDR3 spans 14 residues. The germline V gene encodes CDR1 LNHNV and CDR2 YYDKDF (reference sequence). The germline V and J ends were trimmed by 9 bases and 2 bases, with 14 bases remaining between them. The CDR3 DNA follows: TGTGCCACTTCTTCAGGGTTGGGCAATCAGCCCCAGCATTTT. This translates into CATSSGLGNQPQHF.

CDR3 loop: CATRRTNQETQYF. DNA for the CDR3: TGTGCCACCCGCCGCACGAATCAAGAGACCCAGTACTTC. This chain links TRBV6-5 with TRBJ2-5, with D unresolved. Germline V gene data show CDR1 as MNHEY and CDR2 as SVGAGI. The V end was cut by 10 bases, the J end by 2 bases, with 14 bases between. The CDR3 has 13 residues.

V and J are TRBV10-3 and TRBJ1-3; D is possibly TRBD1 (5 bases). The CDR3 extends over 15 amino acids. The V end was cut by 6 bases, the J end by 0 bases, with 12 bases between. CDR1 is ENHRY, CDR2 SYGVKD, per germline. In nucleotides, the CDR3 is TGTGCCATCAGGTCCGCGGGGACCTCTGGAAACACCATATATTTT. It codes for CAIRSAGTSGNTIYF.

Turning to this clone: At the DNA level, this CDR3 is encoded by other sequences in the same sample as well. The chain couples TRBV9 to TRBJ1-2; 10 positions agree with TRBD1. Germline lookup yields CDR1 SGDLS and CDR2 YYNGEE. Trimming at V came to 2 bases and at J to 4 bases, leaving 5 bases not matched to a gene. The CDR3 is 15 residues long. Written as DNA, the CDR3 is TGTGCCAGCAGCGTGGGACAGGGGACGTCCTATGGCTACACCTTC. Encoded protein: CASSVGQGTSYGYTF.

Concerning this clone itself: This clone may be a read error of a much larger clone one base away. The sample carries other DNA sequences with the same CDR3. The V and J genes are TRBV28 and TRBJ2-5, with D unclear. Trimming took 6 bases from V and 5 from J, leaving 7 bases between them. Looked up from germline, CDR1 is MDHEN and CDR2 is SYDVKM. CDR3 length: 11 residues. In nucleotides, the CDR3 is TGTGCCAGCAGCTTGGGGGAGACCCAGTACTTC. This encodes CASSLGETQYF.

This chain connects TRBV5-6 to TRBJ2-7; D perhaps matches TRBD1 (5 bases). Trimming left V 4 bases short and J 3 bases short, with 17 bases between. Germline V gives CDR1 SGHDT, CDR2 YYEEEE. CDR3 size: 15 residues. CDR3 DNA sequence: TGTGCCAGCAGCAATACCAGGGTTCCGATCTACGAGCAGTACTTC. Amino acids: CASSNTRVPIYEQYF.